The source of this TCR beta chain is a study of regulatory T cells in long-lasting Graves disease. General study findings and limits: New patients shared approximately 1,000 public clonotypes, and persistent patients shared more, with under 3,000.

Only a few counts were recorded for this clonotype. Antigen unknown. According to the study, TCR beta libraries were built with iRepertoire HTBI primers and CDR3-region Arm-PCR. Authors' data handling: Across samples, 60 or so TRBV and some 15 TRBJ segments were found. A single record per CDR3 protein comes from TCRdb applying MiXCR to the multiplex PCR reads. TCRdb's processing, not the authors' own work, is the source of the V and J calls. Here the sample spans 400,000 to 600,000 distinct CDR3 sequences, roughly 21% being singletons. The time point denotes: persistent/refractory GD, antithyroid drugs over 5 years with positive TRAb. PBMC-derived RNA was used for the TCR library. The sample here was peripheral blood mononuclear cells (PBMCs), taken when the disease was refractory, from a patient treated with antithyroid drugs. The sequence derives from a female donor with Graves disease.

The chain's CDR3 is CSASRGGTKNIQYF. The DNA of the CDR3 is TGCAGTGCTAGTCGCGGGGGAACGAAAAACATTCAGTACTTC. The J gene is TRBJ2-4, the V gene TRBV20-1; 7 bases are shared with TRBD2. The CDR3 totals 14 residues. The V and J ends lost 3 bases and 4 bases, in that order; junction bases with no gene match: 6. Germline V gene data show CDR1 as DFQATT and CDR2 as SNEGSKA (reference sequence).